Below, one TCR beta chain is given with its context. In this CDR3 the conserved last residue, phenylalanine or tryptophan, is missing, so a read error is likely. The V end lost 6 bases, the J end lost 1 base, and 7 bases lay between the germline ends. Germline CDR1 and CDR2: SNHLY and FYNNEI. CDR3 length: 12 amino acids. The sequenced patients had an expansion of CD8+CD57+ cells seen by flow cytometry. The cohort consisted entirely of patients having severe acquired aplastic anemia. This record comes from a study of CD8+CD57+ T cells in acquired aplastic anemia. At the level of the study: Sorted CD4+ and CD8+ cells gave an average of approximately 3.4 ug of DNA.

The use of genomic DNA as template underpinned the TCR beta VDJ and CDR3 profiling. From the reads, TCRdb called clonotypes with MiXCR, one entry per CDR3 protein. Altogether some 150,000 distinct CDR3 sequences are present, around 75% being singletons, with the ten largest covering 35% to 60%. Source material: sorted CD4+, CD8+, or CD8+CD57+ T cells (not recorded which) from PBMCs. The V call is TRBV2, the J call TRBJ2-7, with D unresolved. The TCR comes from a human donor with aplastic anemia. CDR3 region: CASRAGSYEQYL. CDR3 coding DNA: TGTGCCAGCAGAGCCGGTTCCTACGAGCAGTACCTC.